One TCR beta chain is described in this entry. This sample is part of a study of blood T cell repertoires in COVID-19. Looking at the study overall: Sample material is recorded as cDNA or gDNA derived from T cells, B-cell-depleted T cells, or PBMCs.

Germline CDR1 reads MNHEY; CDR2 reads SMNVEV (reference sequence). Trimming shortened V by 3 bases and J by 1 base, and 24 bases separated the two germline ends. There are 19 residues in the CDR3. Assay used: immunoSEQ multiplex PCR; TCRdb lists only in-frame clones, some missing. The data hold about 160,000 clones, with approximately 88% observed a single time. The source is a woman between 50 and 59 years old who had recovered from COVID-19. V and J are TRBV27 and TRBJ1-1; the D gene is possibly TRBD1 (6 bases). The specimen sequenced was PBMCs or T cells enriched from blood (not recorded which). CDR3 region: CASSFGRGATAGTNTEAFF. CDR3 nucleotides: TGTGCCAGCAGTTTCGGACGGGGGGCGACGGCTGGAACGAACACTGAAGCTTTCTTT.